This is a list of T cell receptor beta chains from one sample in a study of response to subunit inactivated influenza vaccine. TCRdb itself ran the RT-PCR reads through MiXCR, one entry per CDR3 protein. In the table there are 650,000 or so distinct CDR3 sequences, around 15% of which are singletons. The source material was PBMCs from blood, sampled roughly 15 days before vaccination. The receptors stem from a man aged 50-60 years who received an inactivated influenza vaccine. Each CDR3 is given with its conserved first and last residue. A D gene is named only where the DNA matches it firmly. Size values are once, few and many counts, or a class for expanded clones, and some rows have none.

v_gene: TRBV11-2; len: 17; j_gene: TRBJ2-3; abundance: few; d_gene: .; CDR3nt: TGTGCCAGCAGCGCTAGTGGCCGGGACCATCCTACAGATACGCAGTATTTT; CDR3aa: CASSASGRDHPTDTQYF
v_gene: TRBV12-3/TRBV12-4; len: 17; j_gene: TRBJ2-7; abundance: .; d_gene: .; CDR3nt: TGTGCCAGCAGTTTCCTGGGACGTGGAGGGTCCCCCTACGAGCAGTACTTC; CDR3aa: CASSFLGRGGSPYEQYF
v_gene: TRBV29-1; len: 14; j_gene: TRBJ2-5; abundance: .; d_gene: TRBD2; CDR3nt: TGCAGCGGCGGGGGGGCAGCCTCACAAGAGACCCAGTACTTC; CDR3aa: CSGGGAASQETQYF
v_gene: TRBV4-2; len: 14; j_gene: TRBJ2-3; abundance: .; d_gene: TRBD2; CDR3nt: TGTGCCAGCAGCCAAGGGCCTAGCGGGACGGCGCAGTATTTT; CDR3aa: CASSQGPSGTAQYF
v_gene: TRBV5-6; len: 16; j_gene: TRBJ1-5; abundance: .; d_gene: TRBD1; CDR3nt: TGTGCCAGCAGCCCCTGGACAGGCTCTAGCAATCAGCCCCAGCATTTT; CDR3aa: CASSPWTGSSNQPQHF
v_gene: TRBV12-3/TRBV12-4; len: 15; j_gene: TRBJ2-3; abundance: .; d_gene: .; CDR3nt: TGTGCCAGCAGTCAAGGACTGAGATACTCAGATACGCAGTATTTT; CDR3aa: CASSQGLRYSDTQYF
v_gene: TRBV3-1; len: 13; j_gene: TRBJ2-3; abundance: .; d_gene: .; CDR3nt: TGTGCCAGCAGCCAAATTTCCACAGATACGCAGTATTTT; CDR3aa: CASSQISTDTQYF
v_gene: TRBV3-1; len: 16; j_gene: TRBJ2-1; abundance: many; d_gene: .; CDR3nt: TGTGCCAGCAGCCAAGTTCTAACGGTCTCCTACAATGAGCAGTTCTTC; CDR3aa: CASSQVLTVSYNEQFF
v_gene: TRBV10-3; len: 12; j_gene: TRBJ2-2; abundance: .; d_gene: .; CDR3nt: TGTGCCATCAGCCCCGGGGCCGGGGAGCTGTTTTTT; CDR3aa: CAISPGAGELFF
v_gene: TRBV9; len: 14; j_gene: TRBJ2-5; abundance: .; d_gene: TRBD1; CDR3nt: TGTGCCAGCAGCTATCGACAGGGGCAAGAGACCCAGTACTTC; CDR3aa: CASSYRQGQETQYF
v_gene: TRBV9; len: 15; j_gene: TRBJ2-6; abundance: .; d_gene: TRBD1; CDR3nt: TGTGCCAGCAGCCCCGACAGGGCTGGGGCCAACGTCCTGACTTTC; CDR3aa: CASSPDRAGANVLTF
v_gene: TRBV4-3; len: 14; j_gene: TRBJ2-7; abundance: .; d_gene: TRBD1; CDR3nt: TGCGCCAGCAGCCAAGATGACAGGGTCTACGAGCAGTACTTC; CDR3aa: CASSQDDRVYEQYF
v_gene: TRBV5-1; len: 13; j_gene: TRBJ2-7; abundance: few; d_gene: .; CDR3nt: TGTGCCAGCAGCTTAGACCCCTCTTACGAGCAGTACTTC; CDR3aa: CASSLDPSYEQYF
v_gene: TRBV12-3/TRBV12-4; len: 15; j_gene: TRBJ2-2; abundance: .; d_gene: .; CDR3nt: TGTGCCAGCAGTTTTTTCGGTAGTGGGACCGGGGAGCTGTTTTTT; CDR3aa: CASSFFGSGTGELFF
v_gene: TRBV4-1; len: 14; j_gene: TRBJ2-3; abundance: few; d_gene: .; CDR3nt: TGCGCCAGCAGCTTGGACCCGAGAGTAAATACGCAGTATTTT; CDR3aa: CASSLDPRVNTQYF
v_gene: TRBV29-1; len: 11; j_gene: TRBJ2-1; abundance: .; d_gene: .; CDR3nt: TGCAGCGTTGTATCCGGGGGCGGGCAGTTCTTC; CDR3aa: CSVVSGGGQFF
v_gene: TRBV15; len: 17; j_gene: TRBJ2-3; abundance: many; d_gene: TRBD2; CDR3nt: TGTGCCACCAGCAGAGAGGGACTAGCGGGGGGAACAGATACGCAGTATTTT; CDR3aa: CATSREGLAGGTDTQYF
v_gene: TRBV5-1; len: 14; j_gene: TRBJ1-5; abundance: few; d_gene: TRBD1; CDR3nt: TGCGCCAGCAGCTTGGGGGACAGCGATCAGCCCCAGCATTTT; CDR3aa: CASSLGDSDQPQHF
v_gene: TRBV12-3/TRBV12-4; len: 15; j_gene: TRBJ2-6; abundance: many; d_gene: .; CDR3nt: TGTGCCAGCAAGGCCAGAAACTCTGGGGCCAACGTCCTGACTTTC; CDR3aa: CASKARNSGANVLTF
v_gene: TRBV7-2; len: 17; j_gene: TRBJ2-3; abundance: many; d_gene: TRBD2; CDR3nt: TGTGCCAGCAGCCCCCGTGTAGGCGGGAGGGCCTGGGATACGCAGTATTTT; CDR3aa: CASSPRVGGRAWDTQYF
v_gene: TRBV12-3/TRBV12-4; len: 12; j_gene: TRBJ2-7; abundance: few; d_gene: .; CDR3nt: TGTGCCAGCAGAATGACAGGATACGAGCAGTACTTC; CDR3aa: CASRMTGYEQYF
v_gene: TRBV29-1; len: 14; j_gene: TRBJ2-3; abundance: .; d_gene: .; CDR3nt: TGCAGCGTTGGGCGGATGACTAGCACAGATACGCAGTATTTT; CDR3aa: CSVGRMTSTDTQYF
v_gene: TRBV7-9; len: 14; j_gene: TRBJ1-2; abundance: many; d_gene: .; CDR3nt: TGTGCCAGCAGCTTAAATGCAGGGAACTATGGCTACACCTTC; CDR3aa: CASSLNAGNYGYTF
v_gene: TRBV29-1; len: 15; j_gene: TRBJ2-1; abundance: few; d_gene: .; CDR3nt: TGCAGCGGGCGTGTGGGGGCCCCTCCCCACAATGAGCAGTTCTTC; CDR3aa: CSGRVGAPPHNEQFF
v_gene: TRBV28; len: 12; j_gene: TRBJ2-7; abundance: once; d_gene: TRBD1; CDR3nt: TGTGCCAGCAGTGCGGACAGGGCCGAGCAGTACTTC; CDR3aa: CASSADRAEQYF
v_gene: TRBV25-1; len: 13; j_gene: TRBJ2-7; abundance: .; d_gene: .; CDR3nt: TGTGCCAGCAGTGAATTAGGAGGGGACGAGCAGTACTTC; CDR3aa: CASSELGGDEQYF
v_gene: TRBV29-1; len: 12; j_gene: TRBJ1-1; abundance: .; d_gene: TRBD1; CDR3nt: TGCAGCGGTACAGGGGGCAAAGGGGAAGCTTTCTTT; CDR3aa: CSGTGGKGEAFF
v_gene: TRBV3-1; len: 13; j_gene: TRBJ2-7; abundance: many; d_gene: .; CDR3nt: TGTGCCAGCAGCCAGGGAATCGGAGTCGAGCAGTACTTC; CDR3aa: CASSQGIGVEQYF
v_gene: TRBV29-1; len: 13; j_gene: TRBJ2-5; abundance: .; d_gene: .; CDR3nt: TGCAGCGCCACTCTGAACGGGGGAGAGACCCAGTACTTC; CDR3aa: CSATLNGGETQYF
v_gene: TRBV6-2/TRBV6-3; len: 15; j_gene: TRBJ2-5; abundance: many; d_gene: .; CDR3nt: TGTGCCAGCAGTTCTCTGGACTTCCCAGGAGAGACCCAGTACTTC; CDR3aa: CASSSLDFPGETQYF
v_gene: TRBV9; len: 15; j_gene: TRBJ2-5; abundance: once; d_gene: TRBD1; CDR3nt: TGTGCCAGCAGCGGCCGGGACAGGGTGGGAGAGACCCAGTACTTC; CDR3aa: CASSGRDRVGETQYF
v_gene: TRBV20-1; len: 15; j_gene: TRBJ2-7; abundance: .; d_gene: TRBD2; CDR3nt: TGCAGTGCTAGATCGTTAGCGGGAAGCTCCTACGAGCAGTACTTC; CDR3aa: CSARSLAGSSYEQYF
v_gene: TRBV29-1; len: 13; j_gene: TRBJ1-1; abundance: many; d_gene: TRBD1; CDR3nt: TGCAGCGTTAAGGAACTACAGGGGGCCGTAGCTTTCTTT; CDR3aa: CSVKELQGAVAFF
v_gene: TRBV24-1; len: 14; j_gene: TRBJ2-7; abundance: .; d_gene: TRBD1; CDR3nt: TGTGCCACCAGTCAGACAGGGCGAACCTACGAGCAGTACTTC; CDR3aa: CATSQTGRTYEQYF
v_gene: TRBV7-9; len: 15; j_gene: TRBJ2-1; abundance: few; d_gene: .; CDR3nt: TGTGCCAGCAACCGGGGGAACAGCTCCTACAATGAGCAGTTCTTC; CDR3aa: CASNRGNSSYNEQFF
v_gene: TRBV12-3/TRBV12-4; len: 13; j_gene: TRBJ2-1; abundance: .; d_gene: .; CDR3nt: TGTGCCAGCAGGGCGGACACATACAATGAGCAGTTCTTC; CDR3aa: CASRADTYNEQFF
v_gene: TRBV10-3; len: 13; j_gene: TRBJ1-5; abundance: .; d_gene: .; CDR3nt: TGTGCCATCAGTGAAGGGCGAAATCAGCCCCAGCATTTT; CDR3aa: CAISEGRNQPQHF
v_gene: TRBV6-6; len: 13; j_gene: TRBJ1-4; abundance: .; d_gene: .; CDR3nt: TGTGCCAGCAACCTCAGGGCCAATGAAAAACTGTTTTTT; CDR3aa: CASNLRANEKLFF
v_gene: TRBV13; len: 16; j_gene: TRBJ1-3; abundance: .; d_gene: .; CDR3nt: TGTGCCAGCAGCTTGAGAGGGGCATCCTCTGGAAACACCATATATTTT; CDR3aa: CASSLRGASSGNTIYF
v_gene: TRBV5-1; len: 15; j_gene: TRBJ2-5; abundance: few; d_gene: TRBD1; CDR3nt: TGCGCCAGCAGCACCGGGACAGGATTACAAGAGACCCAGTACTTC; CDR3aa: CASSTGTGLQETQYF
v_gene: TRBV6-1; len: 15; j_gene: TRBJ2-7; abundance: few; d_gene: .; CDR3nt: TGTGCCAGCAGTGGCCGTGGGACAAGACTCGACGAGCAGTACTTC; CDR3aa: CASSGRGTRLDEQYF
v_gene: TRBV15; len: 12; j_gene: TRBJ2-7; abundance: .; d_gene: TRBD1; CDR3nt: TGTGCCACCCAAGGGGGCACGCGCAAGCAGTACTTC; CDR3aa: CATQGGTRKQYF
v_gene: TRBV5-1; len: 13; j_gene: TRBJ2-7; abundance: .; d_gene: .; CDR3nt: TGCGCCAGCAGCTTGGAGGCTGGCGGCGAGCAGTACTTC; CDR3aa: CASSLEAGGEQYF
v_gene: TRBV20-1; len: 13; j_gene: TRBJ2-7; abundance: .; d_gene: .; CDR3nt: TGCAGTGCTAGAGGACAGGAGGGCTACGAGCAGTACTTC; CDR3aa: CSARGQEGYEQYF
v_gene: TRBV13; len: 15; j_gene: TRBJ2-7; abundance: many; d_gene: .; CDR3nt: TGTGCCAGCAGCCCCAACGCCCGGGGATACTACGAGCAGTACTTC; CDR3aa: CASSPNARGYYEQYF
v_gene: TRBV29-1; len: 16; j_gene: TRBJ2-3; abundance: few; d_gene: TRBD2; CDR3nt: TGCAGCGTGACTAGCGGGAGTCTCGGGTTAGCAGATACGCAGTATTTT; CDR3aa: CSVTSGSLGLADTQYF
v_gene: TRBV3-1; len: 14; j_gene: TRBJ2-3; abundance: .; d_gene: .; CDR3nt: TGTGCCAGCAGCCAAGAAGGCGTCACAGATACGCAGTATTTT; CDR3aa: CASSQEGVTDTQYF
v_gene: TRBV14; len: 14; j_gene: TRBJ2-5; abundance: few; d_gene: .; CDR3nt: TGTGCCAGCAGCCAAGCGAAGTCTCAAGAGACCCAGTACTTC; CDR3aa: CASSQAKSQETQYF
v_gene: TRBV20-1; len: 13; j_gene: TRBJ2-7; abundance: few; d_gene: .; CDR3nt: TGCAGTGCTAGCAAGGTCAGCTCCTACGAGCAGTACTTC; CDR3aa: CSASKVSSYEQYF
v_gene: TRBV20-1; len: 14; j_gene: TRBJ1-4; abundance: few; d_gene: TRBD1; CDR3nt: TGCAGTGCAGACCGGGACAGGTGGAGTGAAAAACTGTTTTTT; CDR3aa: CSADRDRWSEKLFF
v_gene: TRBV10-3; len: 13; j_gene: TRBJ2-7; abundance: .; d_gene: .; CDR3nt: TGTGCCATCAGTGATGGATACACCTACGAGCAGTACTTC; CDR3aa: CAISDGYTYEQYF
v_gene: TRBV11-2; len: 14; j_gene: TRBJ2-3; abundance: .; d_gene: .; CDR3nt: TGTGCCAGCAGCTTCCCCCTGACCACAGATACGCAGTATTTT; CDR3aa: CASSFPLTTDTQYF
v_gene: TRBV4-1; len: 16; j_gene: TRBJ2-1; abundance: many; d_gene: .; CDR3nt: TGCGCCAGCAGCCACGACCACCCGAGCTCCTACAATGAGCAGTTCTTC; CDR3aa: CASSHDHPSSYNEQFF